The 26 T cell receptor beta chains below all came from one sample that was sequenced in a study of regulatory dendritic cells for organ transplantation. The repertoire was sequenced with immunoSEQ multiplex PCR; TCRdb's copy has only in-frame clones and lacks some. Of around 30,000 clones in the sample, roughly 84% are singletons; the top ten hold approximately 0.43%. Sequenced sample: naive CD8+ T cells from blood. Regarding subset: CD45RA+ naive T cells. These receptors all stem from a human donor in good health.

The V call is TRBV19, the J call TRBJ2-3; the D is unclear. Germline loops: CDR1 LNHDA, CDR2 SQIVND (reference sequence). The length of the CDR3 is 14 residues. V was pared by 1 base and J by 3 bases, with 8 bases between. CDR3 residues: CASSIGRPTDTQYF. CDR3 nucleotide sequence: TGTGCCAGTAGTATAGGGCGGCCGACAGATACGCAGTATTTT.

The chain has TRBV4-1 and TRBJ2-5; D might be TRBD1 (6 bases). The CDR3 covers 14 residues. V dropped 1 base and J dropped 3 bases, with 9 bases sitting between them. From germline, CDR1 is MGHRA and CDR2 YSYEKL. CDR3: CASSQVRGEETQYF. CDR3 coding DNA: TGCGCCAGCAGCCAAGTCAGGGGAGAAGAGACCCAGTACTTC.

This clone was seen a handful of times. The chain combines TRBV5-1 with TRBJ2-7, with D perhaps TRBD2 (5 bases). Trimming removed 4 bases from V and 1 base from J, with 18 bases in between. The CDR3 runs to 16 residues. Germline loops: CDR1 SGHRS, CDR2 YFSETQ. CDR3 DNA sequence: TGCGCCAGCAGCCCCTCAGCGGCCAGTAAATCCTACGAGCAGTACTTC. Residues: CASSPSAASKSYEQYF.

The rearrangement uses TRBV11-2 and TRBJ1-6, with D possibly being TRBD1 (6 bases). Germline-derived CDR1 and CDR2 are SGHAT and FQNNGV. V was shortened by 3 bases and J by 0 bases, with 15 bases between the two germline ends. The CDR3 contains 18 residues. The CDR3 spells CASSFFRDTSSYNSPLHF. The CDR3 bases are TGTGCCAGCAGCTTTTTCCGGGACACGAGCTCCTATAATTCACCCCTCCACTTT.

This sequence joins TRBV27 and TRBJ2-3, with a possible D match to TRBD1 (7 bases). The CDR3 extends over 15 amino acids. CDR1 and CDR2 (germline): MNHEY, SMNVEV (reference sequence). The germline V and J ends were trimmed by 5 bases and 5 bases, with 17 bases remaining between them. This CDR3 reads CASSIDRDSEDTQYF. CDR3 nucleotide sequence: TGTGCCAGCAGTATAGACAGGGACTCGGAAGATACGCAGTATTTT.

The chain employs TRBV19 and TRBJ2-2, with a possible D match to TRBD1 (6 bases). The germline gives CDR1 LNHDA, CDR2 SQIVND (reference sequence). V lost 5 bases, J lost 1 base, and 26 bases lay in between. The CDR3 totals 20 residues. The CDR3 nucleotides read TGTGCCAGTAGTCTACCGGGGACACTTCAAACTCCCGAGAACACCGGGGAGCTGTTTTTT. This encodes CASSLPGTLQTPENTGELFF.

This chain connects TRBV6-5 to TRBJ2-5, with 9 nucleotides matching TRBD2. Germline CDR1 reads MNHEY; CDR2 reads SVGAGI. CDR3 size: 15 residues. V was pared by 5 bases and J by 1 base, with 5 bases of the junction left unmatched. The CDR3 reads CASSPSGGLQETQYF. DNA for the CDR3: TGTGCCAGCAGTCCCAGCGGGGGGCTCCAAGAGACCCAGTACTTC.

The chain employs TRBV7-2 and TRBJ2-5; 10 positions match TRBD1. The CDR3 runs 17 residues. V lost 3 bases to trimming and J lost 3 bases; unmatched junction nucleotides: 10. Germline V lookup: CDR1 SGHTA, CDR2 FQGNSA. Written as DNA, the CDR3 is TGTGCCAGCAGCTTGGTCCAACCGGGACAGGGGAAAGAGACCCAGTACTTC. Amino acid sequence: CASSLVQPGQGKETQYF.

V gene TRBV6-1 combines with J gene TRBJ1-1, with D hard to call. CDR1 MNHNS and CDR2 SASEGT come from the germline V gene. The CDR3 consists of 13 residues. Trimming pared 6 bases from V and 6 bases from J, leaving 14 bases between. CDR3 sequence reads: CASSIRGSAEAFF. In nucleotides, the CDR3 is TGTGCCAGCAGCATAAGAGGTAGCGCTGAAGCTTTCTTT.

CDR3: CATFRQKDPDTQYF. The CDR3, as DNA: TGTGCCACCTTCAGGCAGAAGGATCCAGATACGCAGTATTTT. The chain joins TRBV2 to TRBJ2-3; D call uncertain. The length of the CDR3 is 14 residues. The V end lost 10 bases, the J end lost 4 bases, and 18 bases lay between the germline ends. The germline V gene has CDR1 SNHLY and CDR2 FYNNEI. The full variable domain, rest sourced from reference TRBV2 and TRBJ2-3, is EPEVTQTPSHQVTQMGQEVILRCVPISNHLYFYWYRQILGQKVEFLVSFYNNEISEKSEIFDDQFSVERPDGSNFTLKIRSTKLEDSAMYFCATFRQKDPDTQYFGPGTRLTVL.

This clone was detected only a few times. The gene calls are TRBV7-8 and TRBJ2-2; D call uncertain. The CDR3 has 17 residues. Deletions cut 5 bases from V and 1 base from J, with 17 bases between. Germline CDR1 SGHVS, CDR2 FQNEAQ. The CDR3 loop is CASSPLSLGGNTGELFF. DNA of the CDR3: TGTGCCAGCAGCCCCCTGTCGCTAGGCGGGAACACCGGGGAGCTGTTTTTT.

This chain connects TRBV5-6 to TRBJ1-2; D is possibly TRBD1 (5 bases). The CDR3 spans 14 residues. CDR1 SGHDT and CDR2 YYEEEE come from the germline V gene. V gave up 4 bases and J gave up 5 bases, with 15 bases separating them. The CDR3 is CASSRRQFWYGYTF. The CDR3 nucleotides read TGTGCCAGCAGCAGGCGACAGTTTTGGTATGGCTACACCTTC.

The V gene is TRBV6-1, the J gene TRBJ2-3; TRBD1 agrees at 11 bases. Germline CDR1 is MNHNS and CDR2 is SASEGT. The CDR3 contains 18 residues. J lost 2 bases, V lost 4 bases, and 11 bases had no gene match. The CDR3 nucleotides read TGTGCCAGCAGTGGGGCGGTACGGACAGGGGGCGACACAGATACGCAGTATTTT. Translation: CASSGAVRTGGDTDTQYF.

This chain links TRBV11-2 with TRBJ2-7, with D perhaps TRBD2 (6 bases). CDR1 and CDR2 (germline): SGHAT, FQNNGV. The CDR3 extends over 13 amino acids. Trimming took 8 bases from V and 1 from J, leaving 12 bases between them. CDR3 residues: CASDYGGSYEQYF. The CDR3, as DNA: TGTGCCAGCGACTACGGGGGTTCCTACGAGCAGTACTTC.

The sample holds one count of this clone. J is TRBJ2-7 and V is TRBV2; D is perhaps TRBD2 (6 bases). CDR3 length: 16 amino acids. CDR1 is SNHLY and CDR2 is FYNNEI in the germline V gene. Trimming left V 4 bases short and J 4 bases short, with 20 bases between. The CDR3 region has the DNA TGTGCCAGCAGTGGGGTTTGGGGGGAGAGAGCGTACGAGCAGTACTTC. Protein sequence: CASSGVWGERAYEQYF.

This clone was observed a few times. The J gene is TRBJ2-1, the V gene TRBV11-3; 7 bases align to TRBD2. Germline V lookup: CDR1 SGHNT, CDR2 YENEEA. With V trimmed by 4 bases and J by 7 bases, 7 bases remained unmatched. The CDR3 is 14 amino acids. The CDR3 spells CASSSAAGRNEQFF. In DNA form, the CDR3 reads TGTGCCAGCAGCTCCGCAGCGGGGAGGAATGAGCAGTTCTTC.

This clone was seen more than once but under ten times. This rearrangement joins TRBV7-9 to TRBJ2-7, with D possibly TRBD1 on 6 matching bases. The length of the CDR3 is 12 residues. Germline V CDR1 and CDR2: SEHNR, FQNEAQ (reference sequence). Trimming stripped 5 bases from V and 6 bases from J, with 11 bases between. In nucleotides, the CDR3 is TGTGCCAGCAGCAACGACAGGTCCGAGCAGTACTTC. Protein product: CASSNDRSEQYF.

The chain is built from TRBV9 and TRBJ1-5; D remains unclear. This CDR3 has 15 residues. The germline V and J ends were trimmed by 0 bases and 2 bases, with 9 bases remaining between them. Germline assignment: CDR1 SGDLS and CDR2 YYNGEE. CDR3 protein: CASSVEGGGNQPQHF. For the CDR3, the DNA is TGTGCCAGCAGCGTAGAGGGAGGAGGCAATCAGCCCCAGCATTTT.

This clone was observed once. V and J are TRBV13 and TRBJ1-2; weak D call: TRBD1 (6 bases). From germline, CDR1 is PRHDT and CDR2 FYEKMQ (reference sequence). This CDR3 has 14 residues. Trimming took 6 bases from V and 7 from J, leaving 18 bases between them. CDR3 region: CASRGFGGAGGYTF. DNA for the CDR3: TGTGCCAGCAGGGGTTTTGGGGGCGCGGGTGGCTACACCTTC.

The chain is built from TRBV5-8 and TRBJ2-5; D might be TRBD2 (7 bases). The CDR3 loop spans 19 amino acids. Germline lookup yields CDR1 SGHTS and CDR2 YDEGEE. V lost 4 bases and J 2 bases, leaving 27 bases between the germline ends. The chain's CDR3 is CASSLRGEGGADDQETQYF. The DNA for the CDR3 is TGTGCCAGCAGCCTTAGGGGGGAGGGCGGAGCGGACGATCAAGAGACCCAGTACTTC. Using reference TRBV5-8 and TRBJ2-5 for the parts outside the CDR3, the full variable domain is EAGVTQSPTHLIKTRGQQATLRCSPISGHTSVYWYQQALGLGLQFLLWYDEGEERNRGNFPPRFSGRQFPNYSSELNVNALELEDSALYLCASSLRGEGGADDQETQYFGPGTRLLVL.

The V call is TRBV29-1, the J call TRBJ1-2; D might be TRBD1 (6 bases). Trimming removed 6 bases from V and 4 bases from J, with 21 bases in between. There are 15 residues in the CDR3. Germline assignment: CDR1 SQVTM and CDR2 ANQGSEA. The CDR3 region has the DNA TGCAGCGTCACCATTACAGGGTACGACGGCTATGGCTACACCTTC. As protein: CSVTITGYDGYGYTF.

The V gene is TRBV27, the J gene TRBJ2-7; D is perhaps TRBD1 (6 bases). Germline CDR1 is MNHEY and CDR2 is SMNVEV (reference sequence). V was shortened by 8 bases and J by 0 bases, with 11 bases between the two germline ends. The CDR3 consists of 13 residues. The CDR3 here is CASRQEYSYEQYF. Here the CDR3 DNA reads TGTGCCAGCCGACAGGAGTACTCCTACGAGCAGTACTTC.

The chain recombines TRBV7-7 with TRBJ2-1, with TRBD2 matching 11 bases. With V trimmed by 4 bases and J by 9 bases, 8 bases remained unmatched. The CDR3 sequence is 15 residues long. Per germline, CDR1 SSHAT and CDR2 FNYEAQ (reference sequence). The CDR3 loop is CASSWGLADDSEQFF. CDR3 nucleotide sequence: TGTGCCAGCAGCTGGGGACTAGCGGACGACTCTGAGCAGTTCTTC.

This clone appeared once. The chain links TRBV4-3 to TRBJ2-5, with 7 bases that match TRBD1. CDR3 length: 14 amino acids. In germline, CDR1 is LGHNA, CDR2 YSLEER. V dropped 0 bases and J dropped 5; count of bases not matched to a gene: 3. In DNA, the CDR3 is TGCGCCAGCAGCCAAGAACAGGGGTACGAGACCCAGTACTTC. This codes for CASSQEQGYETQYF.

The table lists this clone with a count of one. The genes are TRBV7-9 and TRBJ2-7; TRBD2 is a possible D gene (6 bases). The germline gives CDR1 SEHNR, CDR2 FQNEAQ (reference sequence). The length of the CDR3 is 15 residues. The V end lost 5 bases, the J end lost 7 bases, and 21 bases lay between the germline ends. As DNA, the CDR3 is TGTGCCAGCAGCCTGGGGGGAAATCGATGGGAGGAGCAGTACTTC. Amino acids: CASSLGGNRWEEQYF.

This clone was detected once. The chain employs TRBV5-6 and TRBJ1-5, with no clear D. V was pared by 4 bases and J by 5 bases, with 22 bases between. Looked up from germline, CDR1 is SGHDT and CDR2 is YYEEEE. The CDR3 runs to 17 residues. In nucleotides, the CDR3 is TGTGCCAGCAGCCCTTATCTTACCCCTCATCTAGATCAGCCCCAGCATTTT. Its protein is CASSPYLTPHLDQPQHF.